Listed here is a single TCR beta chain. This clonotype was seen repeatedly, ten times or more. There is no known antigen for this receptor. Per-base quality was not reported, and no clone a single base away is much larger than it. These reads were obtained on an Illumina HiSeq 2500. TCR beta libraries were prepared by quantitative 5'-RACE with molecular barcodes. Regarding the original processing steps: To identify disease-linked TCR variants, a new computational method was used, one built on a probabilistic model of VDJ rearrangement. The public reads were run again by TCRdb, first through fastp at Q25 and then through MiXCR, and only productive beta chains were kept. All rows with the same CDR3 protein become a single entry with the most common DNA and genes. The V and J calls here are based on TCRdb, not the publication. The sample records roughly 250,000 distinct CDR3 sequences, around 7.8% of which are singletons. 6.8% of the sample rests with the top ten.

These data belong to a study of CD8 T cells in ankylosing spondylitis (dated by TCRdb to about 2017). About the investigation overall: The study profiled T cell receptor beta repertoires in healthy donors and ankylosing spondylitis patients to find disease-linked TCR variants. In total, the full study cohort was made up of about 110 healthy donors and 25 to 30 ankylosing spondylitis patients. Peripheral blood was sampled, and synovial fluid was also collected from ankylosing spondylitis patients.

As encoded in the germline V gene, CDR1 is MGHDK while CDR2 is SYGVNS. The CDR3 covers 13 residues, taking in both the cysteine and the phenylalanine. Of the read, only the CDR3 DNA is kept; its 39 bases are in frame from base 1. Between the V and J ends, shortened by 2 bases and 5 bases respectively, the junction contains 9 bases. Overall study results and their limits: Some motif variants had previously been reported in the synovial fluid and blood of reactive arthritis patients, which suggests shared mechanisms of disease initiation. The disease-linked clones showed a CD8+ phenotype and occurred at relatively low frequencies in peripheral blood. The disease-linked clones were reported as significantly enriched in matched synovial fluid samples from ankylosing spondylitis patients. A TCR beta motif made up of several highly homologous amino acid variants appeared to be characteristic of blood from ankylosing spondylitis patients.

The chain uses TRBV25-1 and TRBJ1-2; TRBD1 might be the D gene, on 5 matching bases. The TCR was taken from a male donor with ankylosing spondylitis or in good health (not recorded which). The material sequenced was blood, either unsorted or a sorted T cell fraction (not recorded which). The DNA sequence follows: TGTGCCAGCAGTGAACGCAGGGCTTATGGCTACACCTTC. Translated, it gives CASSERRAYGYTF.